This is a list of T cell receptor beta chains from one sample in a study of blood T cell repertoires in COVID-19. Libraries were prepared by immunoSEQ multiplex PCR; TCRdb keeps only in-frame clonotypes and omits some of them. The repertoire includes some 250,000 clones, roughly 86% of them detected once, and roughly 3% sits in the top ten. Sequencing was done on a sample of peripheral blood. These receptor sequences come from a woman aged 30 to 39 who had recovered from COVID-19. CDR3s include the opening cysteine and the closing phenylalanine or tryptophan. The D gene is left open where the match is weak. Clone size is stated in some rows and not others, as once, few, many or a class when expanded.

V	J	D	size	DNA	CDR3
TRBV5-6	TRBJ1-2	TRBD1	NA	TGTGCCAGCAGCGCGGGACAGGGCAACTATGGCTACACCTTC	CASSAGQGNYGYTF
TRBV21-1	TRBJ1-1	NA	NA	TGTGCCAGCAGCAAATACTTAAGCAGGCGGAACACTGAAGCTTTCTTT	CASSKYLSRRNTEAFF
TRBV11-3	TRBJ2-1	TRBD2	NA	TGTGCCAGCAGCTTAGATCGGGGGGGCGCAGGTGGTGAGCAGTTCTTC	CASSLDRGGAGGEQFF
TRBV6-5	TRBJ2-2	TRBD1	NA	TGTGCCAGCAGCTGGACAGGGGCGAACACCGGGGAGCTGTTTTTT	CASSWTGANTGELFF
TRBV21-1	TRBJ2-4	NA	NA	TGTGCCAGCGGGCCTCTAGCCAAAAACATTCAGTACTTC	CASGPLAKNIQYF
TRBV2	TRBJ1-5	NA	NA	TGTGCCAGCATGGAGCAGGGGAGGGTTAGCAATCAGCCCCAGCATTTT	CASMEQGRVSNQPQHF
TRBV30	TRBJ1-4	NA	NA	TGTGCCTGGAGTGTACCAGGGGTCATGGGGGAAAAACTGTTTTTT	CAWSVPGVMGEKLFF
TRBV30	TRBJ1-1	TRBD1	NA	TGTGCCTGGAGTAAGGGGGCCACTGAAGCTTTCTTT	CAWSKGATEAFF
TRBV6-4	TRBJ2-1	NA	NA	TGTGCCAGCAGTGACAGGGGCCCCCGTGGGCAGTTCTTC	CASSDRGPRGQFF
TRBV6-2/TRBV6-3	TRBJ1-2	NA	once	TGTGCCAGCAGCAGGACAGACTATGGCTACACCTTC	CASSRTDYGYTF
TRBV10-3	TRBJ1-1	NA	NA	TGTGCCATCAGTACCGGGAAACAACTTTCTATGAACACTGAAGCTTTCTTT	CAISTGKQLSMNTEAFF
TRBV11-2	TRBJ2-1	NA	NA	TGTGCCAGCAGCTCATCAGGGGTACATGTATATGAGCAGTTCTTC	CASSSSGVHVYEQFF
TRBV2	TRBJ2-3	TRBD1	once	TGTGCCAGCAGTGAAAGTCAGGGGGTCGATACGCAGTATTTT	CASSESQGVDTQYF
TRBV5-4	TRBJ1-4	NA	NA	TGTGCCAGCAGCCAAAAAAAACAGGGTGTAGGGGAAAAACTGTTTTTT	CASSQKKQGVGEKLFF
TRBV7-9	TRBJ1-1	NA	NA	TGTGCCAGCAGCTTAGCCCAGGGTCTAAGGGCTGAAGCTTTCTTT	CASSLAQGLRAEAFF